This entry concerns a single T cell receptor beta chain. Its specificity is not known. This sample was included in a study of T cell repertoires in cytomegalovirus infection. MiXCR was run by TCRdb on the reads, yielding one entry per CDR3 protein. The table records a few hundred thousand distinct CDR3 sequences, roughly 18% of them present only once. Study-wide points: In two of eight donors, the top clonotype was HLA-C-restricted CMV-specific.

The CDR3 runs to 18 residues. Germline V gene data show CDR1 as SGHRS and CDR2 as YFSETQ. Trimming left V 3 bases short and J 1 base short, with 19 bases between. Sequenced sample: PBMCs. The J gene is TRBJ2-2, the V gene TRBV5-1; a weak D match, TRBD1 (6 bases). The sequence came from a human donor in good health (CMV status not recorded). Some clones in this sample may be carry-over from other donors' samples. This CDR3 is CASSSRPYRDKNTGELFF. The CDR3 DNA is TGCGCCAGCAGCTCGAGACCCTACCGGGACAAGAACACCGGGGAGCTGTTTTTT.